These T cell receptor beta chains were read from a single sample in a study of blood T cell repertoires in COVID-19. Here immunoSEQ multiplex PCR was the method, and the copy in TCRdb shows in-frame clones only, minus some. Among 250,000 or so clones listed, 92% were seen once. Sequenced input: peripheral blood. The receptors shown here come from a man aged 25 to 40 with COVID-19, enrolled during active disease. CDR3s include the opening cysteine and the closing phenylalanine or tryptophan. The order of the fields is D gene, V gene, J gene, clone size, CDR3 DNA, CDR3 protein. D genes are given only for firm matches. Not all rows give a size; the values are once, few, many and, for expanded clones, a class.

d_call: TRBD2
v_call: TRBV7-3
j_call: TRBJ2-2
clone_size: .
cdr3_nt: TGTGCCAGCAGCTTCCATAGCGGGGCGAACACCGGGGAGCTGTTTTTT
cdr3_aa: CASSFHSGANTGELFF

d_call: .
v_call: TRBV10-3
j_call: TRBJ1-4
clone_size: once
cdr3_nt: TGTGCCATCAGTGTTGCCAGGGCAACTAATGAAAAACTGTTTTTT
cdr3_aa: CAISVARATNEKLFF

d_call: TRBD1
v_call: TRBV29-1
j_call: TRBJ2-2
clone_size: .
cdr3_nt: TGCAGCGCCCGGACAGGGGGGTATGACACTGGGGAGCTGTTTTTT
cdr3_aa: CSARTGGYDTGELFF

d_call: TRBD2
v_call: TRBV29-1
j_call: TRBJ2-3
clone_size: .
cdr3_nt: TGCAGCGTTGCAGTGTTCCTCCATATCGGGGGGTCGAGCACAGATACGCAGTATTTT
cdr3_aa: CSVAVFLHIGGSSTDTQYF

d_call: .
v_call: TRBV9
j_call: TRBJ1-2
clone_size: .
cdr3_nt: TGTGCCAGCAGCCTAGAGGGGGACTATTATGGCTACACCTTC
cdr3_aa: CASSLEGDYYGYTF

d_call: .
v_call: TRBV4-1
j_call: TRBJ2-7
clone_size: .
cdr3_nt: TGCGCCAGCAGCCAAGACCACAGGACCCAAGGGGTTTACGAGCAGTACTTC
cdr3_aa: CASSQDHRTQGVYEQYF

d_call: TRBD1
v_call: TRBV29-1
j_call: TRBJ1-1
clone_size: .
cdr3_nt: TGCAGCGCCGGACAGGGAGGAGCAACTGAAGCTTTCTTT
cdr3_aa: CSAGQGGATEAFF

d_call: .
v_call: TRBV5-6
j_call: TRBJ2-7
clone_size: .
cdr3_nt: TGTGCCAGCAGCTTGGTTATAGGGGGTGGCGAGCAGTACTTC
cdr3_aa: CASSLVIGGGEQYF

d_call: TRBD2
v_call: TRBV27
j_call: TRBJ2-5
clone_size: .
cdr3_nt: TGTGCCAGCAGTTTCAAAATTCGGACTAGCGGAGAGACCCAGTACTTC
cdr3_aa: CASSFKIRTSGETQYF

d_call: .
v_call: TRBV9
j_call: TRBJ1-4
clone_size: once
cdr3_nt: TGTGCCAGCAGCGTAGCGGGGGGTTCTAATGAAAAACTGTTTTTT
cdr3_aa: CASSVAGGSNEKLFF

d_call: TRBD1
v_call: TRBV24-1
j_call: TRBJ2-7
clone_size: .
cdr3_nt: TGTGCCACCAGTTCCGGACAGGGCTATGAGGACGAGCAGTACTTC
cdr3_aa: CATSSGQGYEDEQYF

d_call: .
v_call: TRBV10-3
j_call: TRBJ2-7
clone_size: .
cdr3_nt: TGTGCCATCAGTCCGGGTCGTTCCGGGTCCTACGAGCAGTACTTC
cdr3_aa: CAISPGRSGSYEQYF

d_call: .
v_call: TRBV6-6
j_call: TRBJ1-5
clone_size: few
cdr3_nt: TGTGCCAGCAGCCCAGGGCTTCAGCCCCAGCATTTT
cdr3_aa: CASSPGLQPQHF

d_call: TRBD1
v_call: TRBV14
j_call: TRBJ1-5
clone_size: .
cdr3_nt: TGTGCCAGCAGCCATATCGGCCAGGGGGCTCGTGACAGCAATCAGCCCCAGCATTTT
cdr3_aa: CASSHIGQGARDSNQPQHF

d_call: .
v_call: TRBV3-1/TRBV3-2
j_call: TRBJ2-5
clone_size: .
cdr3_nt: TGTGCCAGCAGCCCCTCCCACAGGGAGACCCAGTACTTC
cdr3_aa: CASSPSHRETQYF

d_call: TRBD2
v_call: TRBV27
j_call: TRBJ2-7
clone_size: .
cdr3_nt: TGTGCCAGCAGTTTATTGGGAGGGACGAGCTCTTACGAGCAGTACTTC
cdr3_aa: CASSLLGGTSSYEQYF

d_call: .
v_call: TRBV30
j_call: TRBJ1-1
clone_size: .
cdr3_nt: TGTGCCTGGAGTGTCGGAAGGGGTGGTGAAGCTTTCTTT
cdr3_aa: CAWSVGRGGEAFF

d_call: .
v_call: TRBV18
j_call: TRBJ1-3
clone_size: .
cdr3_nt: TGTGCCAGCTCACCAGCTCGACAGATCCTCTCTGGAAACACCATATATTTT
cdr3_aa: CASSPARQILSGNTIYF

d_call: .
v_call: TRBV10-3
j_call: TRBJ1-1
clone_size: .
cdr3_nt: TGTGCCATCAGCCGGGACACCTCTATGAACACTGAAGCTTTCTTT
cdr3_aa: CAISRDTSMNTEAFF

d_call: TRBD2
v_call: TRBV6-1
j_call: TRBJ2-3
clone_size: .
cdr3_nt: TGTGCCAGCAGTGAATTAGCGGGGGGGTCAGATACGCAGTATTTT
cdr3_aa: CASSELAGGSDTQYF

d_call: TRBD2
v_call: TRBV10-2
j_call: TRBJ2-5
clone_size: .
cdr3_nt: TGCGCCAGCAGTGAGTCGTTTTATCTGGGACTAGCGGGGGACCACCAAGAGACCCAGTACTTC
cdr3_aa: CASSESFYLGLAGDHQETQYF

d_call: TRBD1
v_call: TRBV5-4
j_call: TRBJ1-2
clone_size: .
cdr3_nt: TGTGCCACTCGCCAGGGGGAAAACTATGGCTACACCTTC
cdr3_aa: CATRQGENYGYTF

d_call: .
v_call: TRBV10-3
j_call: TRBJ1-2
clone_size: few
cdr3_nt: TGTGCCATCAGGGAGGACAGCAGCTATGGCTACACCTTC
cdr3_aa: CAIREDSSYGYTF

d_call: .
v_call: TRBV5-1
j_call: TRBJ1-2
clone_size: .
cdr3_nt: TGCGCCAGCAGCTTGGACAGGGAAGGCGGCTACACCTTC
cdr3_aa: CASSLDREGGYTF

d_call: .
v_call: TRBV6-5
j_call: TRBJ1-1
clone_size: .
cdr3_nt: TGTGCCAGCAGTTACGGGACACTTGCGGCAGCTTTCTTT
cdr3_aa: CASSYGTLAAAFF

d_call: .
v_call: TRBV2
j_call: TRBJ1-1
clone_size: .
cdr3_nt: TGTGCCAGCAGCAGGGAGGGGGACACTGAAGCTTTCTTT
cdr3_aa: CASSREGDTEAFF

d_call: TRBD2
v_call: TRBV5-1
j_call: TRBJ2-3
clone_size: .
cdr3_nt: TGCGCCAGCAGCACCCACCGGGCTAGCGGGGCCTCCTCCGAGCTTACGCAGTATTTT
cdr3_aa: CASSTHRASGASSELTQYF

d_call: .
v_call: TRBV10-3
j_call: TRBJ1-3
clone_size: .
cdr3_nt: TGTGCCATCAGTGAATCAGGGAGGGCTGGAAACACCATATATTTT
cdr3_aa: CAISESGRAGNTIYF

d_call: .
v_call: TRBV9
j_call: TRBJ1-2
clone_size: .
cdr3_nt: TGTGCCAGCAGCGGACTAGGTATGGCCCGCGGCTACACCTTC
cdr3_aa: CASSGLGMARGYTF

d_call: TRBD2
v_call: TRBV7-9
j_call: TRBJ2-7
clone_size: .
cdr3_nt: TGTGCCAGCAGCTTAGTACTAGCGGGGGCCACCTACGAGCAGTACTTC
cdr3_aa: CASSLVLAGATYEQYF

d_call: TRBD2
v_call: TRBV6-7
j_call: TRBJ2-7
clone_size: .
cdr3_nt: TGTGCCAGCAGAATCTTAGCGGGGGCCTCCTACGAGCAGTACTTC
cdr3_aa: CASRILAGASYEQYF

d_call: .
v_call: TRBV21-1
j_call: TRBJ1-2
clone_size: .
cdr3_nt: TGTGCCAGCAGTACCAGGACAGGGAGGTATGGCTACACCTTC
cdr3_aa: CASSTRTGRYGYTF

d_call: .
v_call: TRBV10-1
j_call: TRBJ2-3
clone_size: .
cdr3_nt: TGCGCCAGCAGTGTACATCAGGGGTGGGGGACAGATACGCAGTATTTT
cdr3_aa: CASSVHQGWGTDTQYF

d_call: .
v_call: TRBV28
j_call: TRBJ2-1
clone_size: once
cdr3_nt: TGTGCCAGCAGTTTTTATGAGGTGGCGCTCGGCAATGAGCAGTTCTTC
cdr3_aa: CASSFYEVALGNEQFF

d_call: TRBD2
v_call: TRBV13
j_call: TRBJ2-3
clone_size: .
cdr3_nt: TGTGCCAGCAGCTTAGTGGGCTTAGCGGGGACCGCAGATACGCAGTATTTT
cdr3_aa: CASSLVGLAGTADTQYF

d_call: .
v_call: TRBV5-1
j_call: TRBJ1-1
clone_size: .
cdr3_nt: TGCGCCAGCAGCTTACAGGGTTCCGAAACTGAAGCTTTCTTT
cdr3_aa: CASSLQGSETEAFF

d_call: .
v_call: TRBV21-1
j_call: TRBJ2-1
clone_size: .
cdr3_nt: TGTGCCAGCAGCAAAGGGACTAGCGGGGGGGCCAGAGACAATGAGCAGTTCTTC
cdr3_aa: CASSKGTSGGARDNEQFF

d_call: TRBD1
v_call: TRBV9
j_call: TRBJ1-1
clone_size: .
cdr3_nt: TGTGCCAGCAGCGGGGGACAGTCGGGGGAAGCTTTCTTT
cdr3_aa: CASSGGQSGEAFF

d_call: .
v_call: TRBV9
j_call: TRBJ1-1
clone_size: .
cdr3_nt: TGTGCCAGCAGCCAAAAACAGAGGAACACTGAAGCTTTCTTT
cdr3_aa: CASSQKQRNTEAFF

d_call: .
v_call: TRBV5-5
j_call: TRBJ2-1
clone_size: .
cdr3_nt: TGTGCCAGCAGCTTGGACGGGACACGCTACAATGAGCAGTTCTTC
cdr3_aa: CASSLDGTRYNEQFF

d_call: .
v_call: TRBV27
j_call: TRBJ2-7
clone_size: .
cdr3_nt: TGTGCCAGCAGTTTAGGCAACGCCTACGAGCAGTACTTC
cdr3_aa: CASSLGNAYEQYF

d_call: .
v_call: TRBV5-5
j_call: TRBJ1-6
clone_size: .
cdr3_nt: TGTGCCAGCAGCCTAGACGGCGTCTCCTACAATTCACCCCTCCACTTT
cdr3_aa: CASSLDGVSYNSPLHF

d_call: .
v_call: TRBV6-5
j_call: TRBJ1-5
clone_size: .
cdr3_nt: TGTGCCAGCAGACCATACAGGGAAGGCAATCAGCCCCAGCATTTT
cdr3_aa: CASRPYREGNQPQHF

d_call: .
v_call: TRBV27
j_call: TRBJ1-2
clone_size: .
cdr3_nt: TGTGCCAGCAGTTTATCGGGCGAGGGAGGCTACACCTTC
cdr3_aa: CASSLSGEGGYTF

d_call: .
v_call: TRBV3-1/TRBV3-2
j_call: TRBJ2-7
clone_size: .
cdr3_nt: TGTGCCAGCAGCCTTACGACTCGAACGCGCTACGAGCAGTACTTC
cdr3_aa: CASSLTTRTRYEQYF

d_call: TRBD2
v_call: TRBV5-1
j_call: TRBJ2-5
clone_size: .
cdr3_nt: TGCGCCAGCAGCTTCAAGACTAGCGGGATAGAAGAGACCCAGTACTTC
cdr3_aa: CASSFKTSGIEETQYF

d_call: TRBD1
v_call: TRBV19
j_call: TRBJ2-5
clone_size: .
cdr3_nt: TGTGCCAGTAGCAAGGGACAGACGGAGACCCAGTACTTC
cdr3_aa: CASSKGQTETQYF

d_call: .
v_call: TRBV5-6
j_call: TRBJ1-5
clone_size: once
cdr3_nt: TGTGCCAGCAGCTTGGCGGGGGGGACCCAGCCCCAGCATTTT
cdr3_aa: CASSLAGGTQPQHF